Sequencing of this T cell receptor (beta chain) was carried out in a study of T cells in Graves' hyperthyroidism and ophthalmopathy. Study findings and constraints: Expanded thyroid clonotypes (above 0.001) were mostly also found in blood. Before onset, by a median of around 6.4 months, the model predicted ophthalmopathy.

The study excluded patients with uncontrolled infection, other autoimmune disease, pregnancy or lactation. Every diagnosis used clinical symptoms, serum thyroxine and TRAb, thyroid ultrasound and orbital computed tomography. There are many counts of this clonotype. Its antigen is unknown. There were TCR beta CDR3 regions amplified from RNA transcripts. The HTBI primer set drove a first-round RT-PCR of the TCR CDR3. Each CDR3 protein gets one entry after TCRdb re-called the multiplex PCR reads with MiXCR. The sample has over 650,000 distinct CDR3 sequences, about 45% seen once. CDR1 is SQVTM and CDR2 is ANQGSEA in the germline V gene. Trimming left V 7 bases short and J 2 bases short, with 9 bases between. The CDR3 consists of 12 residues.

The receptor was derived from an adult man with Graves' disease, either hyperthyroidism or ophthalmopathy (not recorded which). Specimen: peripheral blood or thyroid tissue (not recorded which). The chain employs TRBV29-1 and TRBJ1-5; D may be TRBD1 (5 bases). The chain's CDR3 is CSAGDGNQPQHF. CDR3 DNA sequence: TGCAGCGCCGGGGACGGCAATCAGCCCCAGCATTTT.